The clone carrying this T cell receptor beta chain was observed a single time. Mismatch with germline at one junction end may stem from a read error. It was across several immunoSEQ plates that each subset's genomic DNA was evenly split. Repertoires were generated with immunoSEQ multiplex PCR, while TCRdb's copy carries only in-frame clones and drops some. The sample carries 2,500,000 or so clones, about nine tenths recorded once. This specimen belongs to a study of shared clonotypes between healthy human individuals. CDR1 is SQVTM and CDR2 is ANQGSEA in the germline V gene. CDR3 length: 11 residues. This sequence joins TRBV29-1 and TRBJ2-3, with D possibly being TRBD2 (6 bases). This clonotype originated in a man between 18 and 35 years old in good health. Some clones in this sample may be carry-over from other donors' samples. The specimen sequenced was naive CD4+ T cells from PBMCs. Subset: CD45RA+ positively selected. For the CDR3, the DNA is TGCAGCGTACATGGGACTCGAAATGAATTTTTT. Its protein product is CSVHGTRNEFF.